This T cell receptor beta chain appears in the sequencing data of a study of blood T cell repertoires in COVID-19. Study-level information: Collection of acute and convalescent COVID-19 samples took place in the United States, Italy and Spain. In each case, the material was cDNA or gDNA derived from T cells, B-cell-depleted T cells, or PBMCs.

The data were produced by immunoSEQ multiplex PCR, yet TCRdb's version contains in-frame clones alone and is incomplete. The sample has about 64,000 clones; 85% to 90% are singletons. The clonotype originates from a man between 50 and 59 years old with active COVID-19. Sample: peripheral blood.

CDR3 nucleotides: TGTGCCAGCTCACCTGGGGACAGGGTGTACGAGCAGTACTTC. Residues: CASSPGDRVYEQYF. The rearrangement joins TRBV18 to TRBJ2-7; TRBD1 aligns across 9 bases. This CDR3 contains 14 residues. Trimming at V came to 3 bases and at J to 4 bases, leaving 4 bases not matched to a gene. Germline CDR1 and CDR2: KGHSH and LQKENI.